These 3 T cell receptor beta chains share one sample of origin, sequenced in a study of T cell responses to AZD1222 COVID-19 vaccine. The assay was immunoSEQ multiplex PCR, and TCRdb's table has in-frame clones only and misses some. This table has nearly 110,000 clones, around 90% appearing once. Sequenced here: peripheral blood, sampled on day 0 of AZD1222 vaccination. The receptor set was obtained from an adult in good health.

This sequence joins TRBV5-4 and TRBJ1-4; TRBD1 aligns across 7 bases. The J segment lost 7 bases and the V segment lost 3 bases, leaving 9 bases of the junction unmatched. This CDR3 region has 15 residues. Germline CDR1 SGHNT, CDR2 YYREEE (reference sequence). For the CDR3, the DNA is TGTGCCAGCAGCTGGAAGACAGGGTCGAGTGAAAAACTGTTTTTT. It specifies CASSWKTGSSEKLFF.

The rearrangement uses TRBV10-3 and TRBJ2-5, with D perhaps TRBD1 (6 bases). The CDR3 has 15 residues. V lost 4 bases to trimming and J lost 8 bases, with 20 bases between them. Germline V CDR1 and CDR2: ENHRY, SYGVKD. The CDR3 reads CAISGPRGGGDTQYF. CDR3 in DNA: TGTGCCATCAGTGGGCCCAGGGGCGGTGGGGACACCCAGTACTTC.

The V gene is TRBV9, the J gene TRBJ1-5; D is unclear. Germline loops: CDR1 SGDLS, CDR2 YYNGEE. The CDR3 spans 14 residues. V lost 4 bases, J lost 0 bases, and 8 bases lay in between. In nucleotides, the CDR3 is TGTGCCAGCAGCCCCGACCATAGCAATCAGCCCCAGCATTTT. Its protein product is CASSPDHSNQPQHF. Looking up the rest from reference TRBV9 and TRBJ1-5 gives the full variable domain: DSGVTQTPKHLITATGQRVTLRCSPRSGDLSVYWYQQSLDQGLQFLIQYYNGEERAKGNILERFSAQQFPDLHSELNLSSLELGDSALYFCASSPDHSNQPQHFGDGTRLSIL.